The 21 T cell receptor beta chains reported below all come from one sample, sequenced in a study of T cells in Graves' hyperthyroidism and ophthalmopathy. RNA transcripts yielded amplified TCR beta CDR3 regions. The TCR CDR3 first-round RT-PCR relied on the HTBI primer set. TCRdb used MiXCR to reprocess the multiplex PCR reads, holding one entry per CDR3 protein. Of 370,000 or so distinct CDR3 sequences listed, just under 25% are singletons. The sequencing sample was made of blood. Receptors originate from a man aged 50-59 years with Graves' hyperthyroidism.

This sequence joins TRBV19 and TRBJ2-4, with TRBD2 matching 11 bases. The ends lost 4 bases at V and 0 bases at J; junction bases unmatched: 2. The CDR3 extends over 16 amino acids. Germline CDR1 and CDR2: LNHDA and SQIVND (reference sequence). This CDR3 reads CASSTLAGGAKNIQYF. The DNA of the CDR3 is TGTGCCAGTAGTACCCTAGCGGGAGGAGCCAAAAACATTCAGTACTTC.

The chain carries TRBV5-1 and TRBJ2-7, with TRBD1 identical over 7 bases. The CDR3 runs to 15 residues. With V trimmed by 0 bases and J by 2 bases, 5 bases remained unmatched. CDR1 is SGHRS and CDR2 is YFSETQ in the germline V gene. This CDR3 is CASSLEKGAAYEQYF. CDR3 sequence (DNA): TGCGCCAGCAGCTTGGAGAAGGGGGCCGCCTACGAGCAGTACTTC.

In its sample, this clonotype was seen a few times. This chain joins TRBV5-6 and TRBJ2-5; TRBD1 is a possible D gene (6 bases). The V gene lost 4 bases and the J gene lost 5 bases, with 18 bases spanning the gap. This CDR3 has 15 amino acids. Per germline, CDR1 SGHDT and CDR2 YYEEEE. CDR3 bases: TGTGCCAGCAGCAGCCCCCGACAGGTTCGGGAGACCCAGTACTTC. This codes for CASSSPRQVRETQYF.

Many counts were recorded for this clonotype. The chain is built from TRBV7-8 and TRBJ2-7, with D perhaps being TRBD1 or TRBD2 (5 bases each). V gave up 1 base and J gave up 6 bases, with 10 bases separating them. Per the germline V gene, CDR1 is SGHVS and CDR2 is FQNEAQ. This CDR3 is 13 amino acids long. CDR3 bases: TGTGCCAGCAGCTTAGGCAGGGACCGCGAGCAGTACTTC. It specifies CASSLGRDREQYF.

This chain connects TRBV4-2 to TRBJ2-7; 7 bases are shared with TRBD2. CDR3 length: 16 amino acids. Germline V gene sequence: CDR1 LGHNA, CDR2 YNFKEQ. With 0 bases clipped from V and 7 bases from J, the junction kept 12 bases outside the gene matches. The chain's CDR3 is CASSQDDGEGLYEQYF. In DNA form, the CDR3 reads TGTGCCAGCAGCCAAGACGATGGGGAGGGCCTGTATGAGCAGTACTTC.

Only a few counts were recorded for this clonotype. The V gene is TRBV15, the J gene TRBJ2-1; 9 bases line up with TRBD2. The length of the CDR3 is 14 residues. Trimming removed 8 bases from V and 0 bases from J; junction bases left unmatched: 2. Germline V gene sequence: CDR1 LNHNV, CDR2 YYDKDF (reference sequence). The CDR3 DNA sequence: TGTGCCACCTTAGCGGGAGACTCCTACAATGAGCAGTTCTTC. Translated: CATLAGDSYNEQFF.

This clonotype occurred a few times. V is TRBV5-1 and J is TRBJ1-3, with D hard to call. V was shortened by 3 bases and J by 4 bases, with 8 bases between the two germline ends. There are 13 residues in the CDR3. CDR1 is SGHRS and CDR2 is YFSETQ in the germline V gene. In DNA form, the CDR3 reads TGCGCCAGCAGCTCCGACATAGGAAACACCATATATTTT. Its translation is CASSSDIGNTIYF. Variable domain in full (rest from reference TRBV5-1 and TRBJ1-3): KAGVTQTPRYLIKTRGQQVTLSCSPISGHRSVSWYQQTPGQGLQFLFEYFSETQRNKGNFPGRFSGRQFSNSRSEMNVSTLELGDSALYLCASSSDIGNTIYFGEGSWLTVV.

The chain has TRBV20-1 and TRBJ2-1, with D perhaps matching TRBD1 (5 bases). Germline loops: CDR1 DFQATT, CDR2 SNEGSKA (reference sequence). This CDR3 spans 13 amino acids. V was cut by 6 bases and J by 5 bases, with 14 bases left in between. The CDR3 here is CSATARTHNEQFF. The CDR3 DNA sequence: TGCAGTGCGACAGCAAGGACCCACAATGAGCAGTTCTTC.

CDR3 nucleotides: TGCGCCACCTCTCCCCAGAGTAGCACAGATACGCAGTATTTT. This translates into CATSPQSSTDTQYF. This chain connects TRBV5-1 to TRBJ2-3; no definite D call. Germline V CDR1 and CDR2: SGHRS, YFSETQ. This CDR3 is built from 14 residues. Deletions cut 9 bases from V and 0 bases from J, with 14 bases between.

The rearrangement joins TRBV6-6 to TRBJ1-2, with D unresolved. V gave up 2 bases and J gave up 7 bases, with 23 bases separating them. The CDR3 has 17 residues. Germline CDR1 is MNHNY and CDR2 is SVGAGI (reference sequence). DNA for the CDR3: TGTGCCAGCAGTTACCTCGAAACCCTGGGGAGGGCGAGTGGCTACACCTTC. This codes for CASSYLETLGRASGYTF.

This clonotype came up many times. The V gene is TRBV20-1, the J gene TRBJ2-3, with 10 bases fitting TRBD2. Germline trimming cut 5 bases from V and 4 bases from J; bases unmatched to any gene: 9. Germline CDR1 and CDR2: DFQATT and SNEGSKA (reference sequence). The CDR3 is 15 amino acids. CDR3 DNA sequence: TGCAGTGCTCTCCACCTAGCGGGAGCGGCAGATACGCAGTATTTT. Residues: CSALHLAGAADTQYF.

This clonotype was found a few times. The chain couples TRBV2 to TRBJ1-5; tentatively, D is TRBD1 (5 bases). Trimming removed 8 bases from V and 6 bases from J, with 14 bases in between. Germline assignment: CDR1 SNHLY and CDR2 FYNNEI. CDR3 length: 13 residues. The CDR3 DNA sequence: TGTGCCAGCGGGCAGGGACGGAGTCAGCCCCAGCATTTT. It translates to CASGQGRSQPQHF.

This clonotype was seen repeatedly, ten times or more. CDR3 in amino acids: CASSLRLAGSDTQYF. The DNA of the CDR3 is TGCGCCAGCAGCTTGAGGCTAGCGGGCTCAGATACGCAGTATTTT. The chain joins TRBV5-1 to TRBJ2-3; TRBD2 matches 8 bases. Germline CDR1 SGHRS, CDR2 YFSETQ. This CDR3 comprises 15 residues. J lost 4 bases, V lost 1 base, and 5 bases had no gene match.

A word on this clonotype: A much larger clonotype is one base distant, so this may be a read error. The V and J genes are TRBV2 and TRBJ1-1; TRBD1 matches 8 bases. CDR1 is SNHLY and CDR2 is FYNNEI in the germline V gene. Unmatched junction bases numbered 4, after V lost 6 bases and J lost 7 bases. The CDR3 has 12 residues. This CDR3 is CASSDRGIEAFF. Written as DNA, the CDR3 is TGTGCCAGCAGCGACAGGGGTATTGAAGCTTTCTTT.

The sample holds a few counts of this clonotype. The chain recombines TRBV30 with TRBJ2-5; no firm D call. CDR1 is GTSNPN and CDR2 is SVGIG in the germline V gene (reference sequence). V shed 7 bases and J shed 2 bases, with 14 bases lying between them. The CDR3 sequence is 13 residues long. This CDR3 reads CASRDGPQETQYF. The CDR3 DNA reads TGTGCCTCTAGGGATGGGCCACAAGAGACCCAGTACTTC.

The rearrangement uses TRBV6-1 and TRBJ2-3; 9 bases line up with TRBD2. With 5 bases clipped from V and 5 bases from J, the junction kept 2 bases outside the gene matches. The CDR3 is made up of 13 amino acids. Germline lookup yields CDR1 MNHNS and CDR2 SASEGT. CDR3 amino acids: CASSYSGRDTQYF. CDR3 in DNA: TGTGCCAGCAGTTATAGCGGGAGAGATACGCAGTATTTT.

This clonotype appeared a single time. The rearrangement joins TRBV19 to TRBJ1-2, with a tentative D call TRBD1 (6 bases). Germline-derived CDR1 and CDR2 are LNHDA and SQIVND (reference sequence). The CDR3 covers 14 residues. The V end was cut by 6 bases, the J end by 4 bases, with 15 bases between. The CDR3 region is CASSDTGRSYGYTF. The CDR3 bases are TGTGCCAGTAGCGACACAGGGCGGAGCTATGGCTACACCTTC.

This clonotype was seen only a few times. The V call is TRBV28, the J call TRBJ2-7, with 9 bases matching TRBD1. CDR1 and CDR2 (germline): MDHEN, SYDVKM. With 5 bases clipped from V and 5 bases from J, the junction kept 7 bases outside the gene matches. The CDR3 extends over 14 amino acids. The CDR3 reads CASSTGTGSHEQYF. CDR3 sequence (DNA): TGTGCCAGCAGTACCGGGACAGGGTCCCACGAGCAGTACTTC. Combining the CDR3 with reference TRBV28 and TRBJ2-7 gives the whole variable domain DVKVTQSSRYLVKRTGEKVFLECVQDMDHENMFWYRQDPGLGLRLIYFSYDVKMKEKGDIPEGYSVSREKKERFSLILESASTNQTSMYLCASSTGTGSHEQYFGPGTRLTVT.

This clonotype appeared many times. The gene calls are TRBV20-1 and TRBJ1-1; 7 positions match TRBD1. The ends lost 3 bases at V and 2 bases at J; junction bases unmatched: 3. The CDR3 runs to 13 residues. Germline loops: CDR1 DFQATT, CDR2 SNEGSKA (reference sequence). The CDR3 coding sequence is TGCAGTGCTAGCAGACAGGGAAACACTGAAGCTTTCTTT. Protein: CSASRQGNTEAFF.

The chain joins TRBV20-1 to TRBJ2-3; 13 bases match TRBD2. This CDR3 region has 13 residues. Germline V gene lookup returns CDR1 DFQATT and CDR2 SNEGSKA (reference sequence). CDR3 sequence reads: CGGGLAGLDTQYF. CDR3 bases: TGCGGCGGGGGACTAGCGGGACTAGATACGCAGTATTTT.

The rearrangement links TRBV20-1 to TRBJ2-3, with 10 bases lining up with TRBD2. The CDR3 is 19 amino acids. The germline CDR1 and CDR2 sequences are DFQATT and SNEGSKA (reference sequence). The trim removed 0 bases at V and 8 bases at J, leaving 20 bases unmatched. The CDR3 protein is CSARDRKGLAGAAGGTQYF. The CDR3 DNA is TGCAGTGCTAGAGATCGAAAAGGGCTAGCGGGAGCGGCGGGGGGTACGCAGTATTTT.